These 11 T cell receptor beta chains share one sample of origin, sequenced in a study of blood T cell repertoires in COVID-19. Some clones are missing from TCRdb's copy, which holds only in-frame ones; the method was immunoSEQ multiplex PCR. The profile shows 150,000 to 160,000 clones, about 90% of them singletons. Sequencing was performed on peripheral blood. All receptors derive from a man in his fifties or sixties with acute or convalescent COVID-19.

The V call is TRBV9, the J call TRBJ1-3; 7 bases align to TRBD1. CDR1 and CDR2 from the germline V gene are SGDLS and YYNGEE. The trim removed 2 bases at V and 2 bases at J, leaving 4 bases unmatched. CDR3 length equals 15 residues. The CDR3: CASSVGQSAGNTIYF. The CDR3 nucleotides are TGTGCCAGCAGCGTGGGACAGTCTGCTGGAAACACCATATATTTT.

This rearrangement joins TRBV27 to TRBJ2-2; D gene unclear. The CDR3 consists of 14 residues. Trimming stripped 2 bases from V and 0 bases from J, with 4 bases between. The germline V gene has CDR1 MNHEY and CDR2 SMNVEV (reference sequence). The CDR3 here is CASSLSANTGELFF. As DNA, the CDR3 is TGTGCCAGCAGTTTAAGCGCGAACACCGGGGAGCTGTTTTTT.

The V and J genes are TRBV14 and TRBJ1-1; a possible D gene is TRBD1 (5 bases). Germline CDR1 SGHDN, CDR2 FVKESK. The CDR3 length is 14 residues. The V end lost 4 bases, the J end lost 1 base, and 10 bases lay between the germline ends. This CDR3 reads CASSRGRTNTEAFF. In nucleotides, the CDR3 is TGTGCCAGCAGCCGGGGCAGAACGAACACTGAAGCTTTCTTT.

The CDR3 DNA follows: TGTGCCAGCAGCTTCTCCGTTTTTCGTGGCTACACCTTC. Amino acids: CASSFSVFRGYTF. This chain connects TRBV7-2 to TRBJ1-2; D remains ambiguous. V was trimmed by 3 bases and J by 7 bases, leaving 12 bases between them. This CDR3 has 13 amino acids. From germline, CDR1 is SGHTA and CDR2 FQGNSA.

The chain links TRBV29-1 to TRBJ2-2, with 7 bases fitting TRBD1. Losses at the gene ends were 3 bases for V and 6 bases for J; bases not matched to a gene: 10. Germline CDR1 SQVTM, CDR2 ANQGSEA. The CDR3 extends over 15 amino acids. The chain's CDR3 is CSVEEGGRASGELFF. CDR3 DNA sequence: TGCAGCGTTGAGGAAGGGGGCCGGGCTTCCGGGGAGCTGTTTTTT.

The chain employs TRBV6-1 and TRBJ2-5, with TRBD2 identical over 7 bases. J gave up 5 bases and V 0 bases, and 9 bases lay outside the gene matches. The V gene's germline CDR1 is MNHNS and CDR2 SASEGT. There are 16 residues in the CDR3. CDR3 region: CASSEAFDGGFETQYF. CDR3 coding DNA: TGTGCCAGCAGTGAAGCATTTGACGGGGGGTTCGAGACCCAGTACTTC.

CDR3 bases: TGTGCCAGCAGCCCCTTGAGACTAGCAGATACGCAGTATTTT. Its translation is CASSPLRLADTQYF. The rearrangement joins TRBV3-1 (or the pseudogene TRBV3-2) to TRBJ2-3, with D tentatively TRBD2 (6 bases). Germline CDR1 is LGHDT and CDR2 is YNNKEL (reference sequence). This CDR3 contains 14 residues. The germline V and J ends were trimmed by 4 bases and 4 bases, with 12 bases remaining between them.

J is TRBJ2-5 and V is TRBV7-9, with 7 bases identical to TRBD1. CDR3 length equals 16 residues. CDR1 SEHNR and CDR2 FQNEAQ come from the germline V gene (reference sequence). J was trimmed by 4 bases and V by 3 bases; bases with no gene match: 11. In DNA form, the CDR3 reads TGTGCCAGCAGCTTGTTGGGACAGTCCCTTGTAGAGACCCAGTACTTC. It specifies CASSLLGQSLVETQYF.

This chain links TRBV18 with TRBJ1-5; unclear D gene. CDR3 size: 14 residues. The V gene's germline CDR1 is KGHSH and CDR2 LQKENI. Trimming shortened V by 2 bases and J by 2 bases, and 7 bases separated the two germline ends. CDR3 DNA sequence: TGTGCCAGCTCACCAGAGGTGGGCAATCAGCCCCAGCATTTT. Translation: CASSPEVGNQPQHF.

The rearrangement joins TRBV19 to TRBJ1-6, with D possibly matching TRBD1 (6 bases). Deletions cut 4 bases from V and 11 bases from J, with 15 bases between. The CDR3 has 14 amino acids. Germline V gene sequence: CDR1 LNHDA, CDR2 SQIVND (reference sequence). This CDR3 reads CASSTDRSGAPLHF. The CDR3 DNA follows: TGTGCCAGTAGTACCGACAGGAGCGGGGCACCCCTCCACTTT.

This rearrangement joins TRBV2 to TRBJ1-3; no firm D call. V shed 5 bases and J shed 3 bases, with 2 bases lying between them. This CDR3 region has 11 residues. Germline CDR1 and CDR2: SNHLY and FYNNEI. The CDR3 region has the DNA TGTGCCAGCAGTCTTGGAAACACCATATATTTT. Residues: CASSLGNTIYF.